The clone carrying this TCR beta chain appeared many times. Its target is unknown. MiXCR reprocessed the PCR reads for TCRdb. Altogether more than 8,500 clones are present, about a tenth being singletons, with the ten largest covering around 7.1%. Trimming took off 1 base at V and 11 bases at J, with 9 bases between the two ends. CDR1 and CDR2 from the germline V gene are SGHTS and YDEGEE. The CDR3 has 11 residues. All patients were treatment-naive before thyroid surgery. This entry belongs to a study of metastatic and nonmetastatic thyroid tumors. Overall study: Repertoires were compared across blood and tumor or nodule tissue from malignant and benign thyroid patients. General observations from the study: Significantly greater TCR beta diversity was reportedly found in malignant thyroid tumors than in benign nodules (in blood and tumor).

V and J are TRBV5-8 and TRBJ1-1, with D perhaps matching TRBD1 (6 bases). The TCR comes from a female donor with papillary thyroid cancer or a benign thyroid nodule (not recorded which). Some clones in this sample may be carry-over from other donors' samples. Sequenced sample: tumor tissue. The CDR3 spells CASSLRQVAFF. The CDR3 DNA reads as TGTGCCAGCAGCTTGCGACAGGTGGCTTTCTTT.